One sample yielded the 32 T cell receptor beta chains listed below, sequenced in a study of somatic mutations in cytotoxic T cells in rheumatoid arthritis. Data came from immunoSEQ multiplex PCR; TCRdb stores just in-frame clones and leaves some out. Of some 11,000 clones listed, approximately 84% are singletons. The sequenced material came from CD8+ T cells sorted from blood. The receptors were gathered from a woman aged 60-70 years with rheumatoid arthritis.

V usage is TRBV6-1 and J usage is TRBJ1-2; 9 positions match TRBD1. Germline V gene data show CDR1 as MNHNS and CDR2 as SASEGT. This CDR3 spans 14 amino acids. After removal of 5 bases from V and 4 bases from J, the junction contained 5 bases not matched to a gene. CDR3 amino acids: CASSSGQGVYGYTF. CDR3 DNA sequence: TGTGCCAGCAGTTCGGGACAGGGTGTCTATGGCTACACCTTC.

The chain couples TRBV5-5 to TRBJ1-1, with a weak D call TRBD1 (6 bases). The CDR3 contains 15 residues. The V end lost 4 bases, the J end lost 3 bases, and 16 bases lay between the germline ends. CDR1 and CDR2 from the germline V gene are SGHKS and YYEKEE (reference sequence). Here the CDR3 reads CASSTGLPPDTEAFF. CDR3 coding DNA: TGTGCCAGCAGCACAGGGTTACCCCCGGACACTGAAGCTTTCTTT.

The chain employs TRBV4-3 and TRBJ2-1; 9 nucleotides match TRBD2. The CDR3 totals 17 residues. Germline loops: CDR1 LGHNA, CDR2 YSLEER. J was trimmed by 5 bases and V by 0 bases; bases with no gene match: 8. The CDR3 spells CASSQERLLAGNNEQFF. The CDR3 DNA follows: TGCGCCAGCAGCCAAGAGCGCCTGCTAGCGGGAAACAATGAGCAGTTCTTC.

This clone has just one count. The V gene is TRBV27, the J gene TRBJ2-7; TRBD1 matches 7 bases. This CDR3 is built from 13 residues. V shed 2 bases and J 5 bases; nucleotides not matched to a gene: 3. Germline lookup yields CDR1 MNHEY and CDR2 SMNVEV (reference sequence). This CDR3 reads CASSLRGPHEQYF. CDR3 coding DNA: TGTGCCAGCAGTTTAAGGGGGCCCCACGAGCAGTACTTC.

The chain has TRBV6-5 and TRBJ1-1; possible D gene TRBD1, 5 bases. CDR1 MNHEY and CDR2 SVGAGI come from the germline V gene. The V end lost 10 bases, the J end lost 3 bases, and 18 bases lay between the germline ends. CDR3 size: 14 residues. CDR3 protein: CAKGPGVADTEAFF. The CDR3 bases are TGTGCCAAGGGTCCGGGGGTGGCTGACACTGAAGCTTTCTTT.

This sequence joins TRBV14 and TRBJ1-1; D might be TRBD1 (5 bases). V lost 0 bases, J lost 1 base, and 9 bases lay in between. Germline CDR1 and CDR2: SGHDN and FVKESK. This CDR3 is 15 amino acids long. CDR3 region: CASSQDPRENTEAFF. The CDR3 DNA sequence: TGTGCCAGCAGCCAAGATCCCAGGGAGAACACTGAAGCTTTCTTT.

This chain connects TRBV4-1 to TRBJ1-6, with D perhaps matching TRBD1 (6 bases). Germline loops: CDR1 MGHRA, CDR2 YSYEKL. This CDR3 spans 14 amino acids. The V end lost 1 base, the J end lost 12 bases, and 13 bases lay between the germline ends. The CDR3 DNA reads TGCGCCAGCAGCCAAGGGTGGGGGCCTCTACCCCTCCACTTT. Translated, it gives CASSQGWGPLPLHF.

This clone was recorded only once. The chain couples TRBV27 to TRBJ2-7; 9 bases are shared with TRBD2. This CDR3 is 15 amino acids long. Per the germline V gene, CDR1 is MNHEY and CDR2 is SMNVEV (reference sequence). After removal of 2 bases from V and 6 bases from J, the junction contained 8 bases not matched to a gene. CDR3 nucleotide sequence: TGTGCCAGCAGTTTAGCCAGCGGGAGGCCTGGCGAGCAGTACTTC. This translates into CASSLASGRPGEQYF.

This chain connects TRBV4-3 to TRBJ2-7; 8 nucleotides line up with TRBD1. The CDR3 runs 16 residues. V lost 1 base to trimming and J lost 1 base; unmatched junction nucleotides: 6. Germline assignment: CDR1 LGHNA and CDR2 YSLEER. The DNA for the CDR3 is TGCGCCAGCAGCCAAGGGGCCGGGACAGGATCCTACGAGCAGTACTTC. Its protein is CASSQGAGTGSYEQYF.

This clone has a handful of counts. J is TRBJ2-7 and V is TRBV9, with D possibly matching TRBD1 (6 bases). The CDR3 consists of 16 residues. From germline, CDR1 is SGDLS and CDR2 YYNGEE. Trimming pared 3 bases from V and 0 bases from J, leaving 16 bases between. The CDR3 region has the DNA TGTGCCAGCAGCGCAGAAGGGACACAGAGCTCCTACGAGCAGTACTTC. Its translation is CASSAEGTQSSYEQYF.

The rearrangement links TRBV28 to TRBJ2-5; TRBD2 matches 10 bases. The junction had 7 bases not matched to a gene; V was cut back by 8 bases and J by 4 bases. The CDR3 consists of 14 residues. Germline CDR1 reads MDHEN; CDR2 reads SYDVKM. CDR3: CASSSRLAGETQYF. In DNA, the CDR3 is TGTGCCAGCTCCTCTCGACTAGCGGGAGAGACCCAGTACTTC.

The V and J genes are TRBV10-3 and TRBJ2-7; 8 positions agree with TRBD1. With V trimmed by 6 bases and J by 2 bases, 6 bases remained unmatched. Germline-derived CDR1 and CDR2 are ENHRY and SYGVKD. This CDR3 spans 14 amino acids. The CDR3 here is CAISGQGLAYEQYF. CDR3 bases: TGTGCCATCAGCGGACAGGGCTTAGCCTACGAGCAGTACTTC.

The V and J genes are TRBV29-1 and TRBJ2-7, with a possible D match to TRBD1 (5 bases). This CDR3 contains 12 residues. Trimming took 0 bases from V and 4 from J, leaving 7 bases between them. Per the germline V gene, CDR1 is SQVTM and CDR2 is ANQGSEA. The CDR3 coding sequence is TGCAGCGTTGAAGATTCAGGGTACGAGCAGTACTTC. It translates to CSVEDSGYEQYF.

The chain combines TRBV9 with TRBJ2-3; no definite D call. The CDR3 consists of 11 residues. Germline-derived CDR1 and CDR2 are SGDLS and YYNGEE. V was trimmed by 2 bases and J by 4 bases, leaving 2 bases between them. The CDR3 loop is CASSVADTQYF. As DNA, the CDR3 is TGTGCCAGCAGCGTCGCAGATACGCAGTATTTT.

The gene calls are TRBV27 and TRBJ1-5; 8 bases map to TRBD1. The J segment lost 5 bases and the V segment lost 5 bases, leaving 8 bases of the junction unmatched. CDR1 MNHEY and CDR2 SMNVEV come from the germline V gene (reference sequence). The CDR3 sequence is 15 residues long. The CDR3 sequence: CASSPRPGGDQPQHF. For the CDR3, the DNA is TGTGCCAGCAGTCCCAGACCAGGGGGCGATCAGCCCCAGCATTTT.

The genes are TRBV5-6 and TRBJ2-1; 8 bases agree with TRBD2. The germline CDR1 and CDR2 sequences are SGHDT and YYEEEE. The CDR3 extends over 16 amino acids. V gave up 2 bases and J gave up 1 base; unmatched junction bases: 5. The CDR3 nucleotides read TGTGCCAGCAGCTTCGCGTCGGGAGGGTCCTACAATGAGCAGTTCTTC. This gives the protein CASSFASGGSYNEQFF.

The chain links TRBV5-5 to TRBJ2-3; 7 bases are shared with TRBD2. This CDR3 comprises 15 residues. V lost 3 bases and J lost 6; bases outside the gene matches: 10. The germline V gene encodes CDR1 SGHKS and CDR2 YYEKEE (reference sequence). The CDR3 coding sequence is TGTGCCAGCAGCTCTATGGGGACTAATCTGGATACGCAGTATTTT. This codes for CASSSMGTNLDTQYF.

The rearrangement uses TRBV11-2 and TRBJ1-2; no definite D call. CDR1 SGHAT and CDR2 FQNNGV come from the germline V gene. V lost 5 bases and J 2 bases, leaving 12 bases between the germline ends. The CDR3 extends over 14 amino acids. The DNA for the CDR3 is TGTGCCAGCAGCCCCCGCGGTGGGAACTATGGCTACACCTTC. Translated, it gives CASSPRGGNYGYTF.

V usage is TRBV6-5 and J usage is TRBJ1-1; D unclear. The CDR3 is 13 residues long. Germline V gene lookup returns CDR1 MNHEY and CDR2 SVGAGI. The ends were cut back, 3 bases at V and 4 bases at J, with 9 bases in the middle. CDR3 DNA sequence: TGTGCCAGCAGTTATGGAGGCGGCACTGAAGCTTTCTTT. Protein product: CASSYGGGTEAFF.

The chain joins TRBV11-2 to TRBJ2-1; weak D call: TRBD1 (5 bases). CDR1 and CDR2 from the germline V gene are SGHAT and FQNNGV. The length of the CDR3 is 15 residues. V gave up 0 bases and J gave up 6 bases, with 12 bases separating them. In DNA, the CDR3 is TGTGCCAGCAGCTTAGAGGGATGGGGCAGCAATGAGCAGTTCTTC. Amino acid sequence: CASSLEGWGSNEQFF.

The chain uses TRBV6-5 and TRBJ2-7, with a tentative D call TRBD1 (5 bases). The CDR3 has 14 residues. In germline, CDR1 is MNHEY, CDR2 SVGAGI. With 0 bases removed from V and 3 bases from J, the gap between germline ends came to 9 bases. DNA of the CDR3: TGTGCCAGCAGTTACTCGGCAGGGCACTACGAGCAGTACTTC. Protein product: CASSYSAGHYEQYF.

This chain connects TRBV30 to TRBJ1-2; 8 nucleotides match TRBD1. The V gene's germline CDR1 is GTSNPN and CDR2 SVGIG (reference sequence). V lost 2 bases and J lost 8; bases outside the gene matches: 13. The CDR3 is 15 amino acids. CDR3 DNA: TGTGCCTGGAGTCCCTGGACAGGGAATACGGGAGGCTACACCTTC. It is translated as CAWSPWTGNTGGYTF.

This clone appeared a few times. The chain recombines TRBV29-1 with TRBJ1-2; D remains unclear. Trimming took off 4 bases at V and 7 bases at J, with 10 bases between the two ends. Per the germline V gene, CDR1 is SQVTM and CDR2 is ANQGSEA. The CDR3 runs 11 residues. DNA of the CDR3: TGCAGCGTTGCACACAATCGTGGCTACACCTTC. Translated, it gives CSVAHNRGYTF. The full variable domain, rest sourced from reference TRBV29-1 and TRBJ1-2, is SAVISQKPSRDICQRGTSLTIQCQVDSQVTMMFWYRQQPGQSLTLIATANQGSEATYESGFVIDKFPISRPNLTFSTLTVSNMSPEDSSIYLCSVAHNRGYTFGSGTRLTVV.

The genes are TRBV5-4 and TRBJ1-2, with D perhaps matching TRBD1 (6 bases). This CDR3 region has 15 residues. V was cut by 0 bases and J by 4 bases, with 13 bases left in between. The germline gives CDR1 SGHNT, CDR2 YYREEE (reference sequence). CDR3 DNA sequence: TGTGCCAGCAGCTTGGCAATGGGGGCCTCCTATGGCTACACCTTC. It yields the protein CASSLAMGASYGYTF.

This rearrangement joins TRBV7-8 to TRBJ2-7; 7 bases match TRBD1. V gave up 6 bases and J gave up 3 bases; unmatched junction bases: 8. Germline assignment: CDR1 SGHVS and CDR2 FQNEAQ. CDR3 size: 14 residues. CDR3 bases: TGTGCCAGCAGACAAGAGGACAGGTTCTACGAGCAGTACTTC. It codes for CASRQEDRFYEQYF.

This clone was detected once. The chain combines TRBV6-6 with TRBJ1-1, with a weak D call TRBD1 (6 bases). CDR1 MNHNY and CDR2 SVGAGI come from the germline V gene (reference sequence). This CDR3 is 12 amino acids long. V was clipped by 6 bases and J by 7 bases, with 12 bases between them. For the CDR3, the DNA is TGTGCCAGCAGCCTGACAGGACTTGAAGCTTTCTTT. Residues: CASSLTGLEAFF.

CDR3 in amino acids: CASSSRGEGPYNSPLHF. The CDR3 region has the DNA TGTGCCAGCAGCTCGCGGGGGGAGGGGCCGTATAATTCACCCCTCCACTTT. This sequence joins TRBV5-4 and TRBJ1-6, with a tentative D call TRBD1 (5 bases). Germline V gives CDR1 SGHNT, CDR2 YYREEE (reference sequence). This CDR3 is built from 17 residues. V lost 3 bases and J lost 4, with 17 bases in between.

J is TRBJ2-7 and V is TRBV5-8; TRBD2 matches 10 bases. V was clipped by 0 bases and J by 3 bases; unmatched bases: 3. Germline loops: CDR1 SGHTS, CDR2 YDEGEE. The CDR3 totals 15 residues. The CDR3 region is CASSLGLAGDYEQYF. For the CDR3, the DNA is TGTGCCAGCAGCTTGGGGCTAGCGGGAGACTACGAGCAGTACTTC.

CDR3 sequence reads: CASSLGLAGVEQFF. The CDR3, as DNA: TGTGCCAGCAGTCTGGGACTAGCGGGAGTTGAGCAGTTCTTC. The chain joins TRBV28 to TRBJ2-1; TRBD2 agrees at 14 bases. The CDR3 covers 14 residues. Germline V CDR1 and CDR2: MDHEN, SYDVKM. V was clipped by 5 bases and J by 9 bases; unmatched bases: 3.

The chain joins TRBV27 to TRBJ2-7, with D perhaps TRBD2 (6 bases). The germline V gene has CDR1 MNHEY and CDR2 SMNVEV (reference sequence). V gave up 3 bases and J gave up 3 bases, with 15 bases separating them. The CDR3 runs to 15 residues. CDR3 in DNA: TGTGCCAGCAGTTTCGCCGGGACGGGACTCTACGAGCAGTACTTC. As protein: CASSFAGTGLYEQYF.

CDR3 sequence: CASSVEGTSRNEQFF. DNA of the CDR3: TGTGCCAGCAGCGTAGAAGGGACTAGCAGGAATGAGCAGTTCTTC. The V gene is TRBV9, the J gene TRBJ2-1, with 9 nucleotides matching TRBD2. After removal of 0 bases from V and 7 bases from J, the junction contained 5 bases not matched to a gene. The V gene's germline CDR1 is SGDLS and CDR2 YYNGEE. CDR3 length equals 15 residues.

The chain uses TRBV15 and TRBJ1-1; 7 positions agree with TRBD1. The length of the CDR3 is 13 residues. V lost 6 bases to trimming and J lost 3 bases; unmatched junction nucleotides: 4. Looked up from germline, CDR1 is LNHNV and CDR2 is YYDKDF (reference sequence). CDR3 DNA sequence: TGTGCCACCAGAGGGGACAGATACACTGAAGCTTTCTTT. Translating it yields CATRGDRYTEAFF.